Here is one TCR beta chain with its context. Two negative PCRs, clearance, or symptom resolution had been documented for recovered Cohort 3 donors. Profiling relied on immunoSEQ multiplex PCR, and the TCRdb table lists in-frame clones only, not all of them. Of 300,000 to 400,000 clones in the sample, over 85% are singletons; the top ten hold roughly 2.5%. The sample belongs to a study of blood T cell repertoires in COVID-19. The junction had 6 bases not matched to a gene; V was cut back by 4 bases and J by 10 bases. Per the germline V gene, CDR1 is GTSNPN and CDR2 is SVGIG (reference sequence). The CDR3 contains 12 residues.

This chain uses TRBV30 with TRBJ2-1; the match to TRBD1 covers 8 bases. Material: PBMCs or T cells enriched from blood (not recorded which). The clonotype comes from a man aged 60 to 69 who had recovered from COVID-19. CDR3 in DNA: TGTGCCTGGAAGCCGACAGGGGTGGAGCAGTTCTTC. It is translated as CAWKPTGVEQFF.